This paragraph covers one T cell receptor (beta chain) sequence. The data were obtained in a study of OX40 agonist ivuxolimab in advanced cancers. This CDR3 is 14 amino acids long. V dropped 3 bases and J dropped 9; count of bases not matched to a gene: 4. CDR1 is LNHDA, CDR2 SQIVND, per germline (reference sequence). Clones were read by immunoSEQ multiplex PCR, and TCRdb kept only the in-frame ones, dropping some. This table has about 76,000 clones, around nine tenths appearing once. Sequencing used CD4+ or CD8+ T cells sorted from blood, obtained in a trial of the OX40 agonist ivuxolimab. This clonotype was obtained from an adult with an advanced solid tumor such as melanoma, head and neck, liver or kidney cancer. The chain joins TRBV19 to TRBJ2-1; TRBD2 matches 11 bases. CDR3 nucleotide sequence: TGTGCCAGTAGTATTAGCGGGAGGGACCTTGAGCAGTTCTTC. As protein: CASSISGRDLEQFF.